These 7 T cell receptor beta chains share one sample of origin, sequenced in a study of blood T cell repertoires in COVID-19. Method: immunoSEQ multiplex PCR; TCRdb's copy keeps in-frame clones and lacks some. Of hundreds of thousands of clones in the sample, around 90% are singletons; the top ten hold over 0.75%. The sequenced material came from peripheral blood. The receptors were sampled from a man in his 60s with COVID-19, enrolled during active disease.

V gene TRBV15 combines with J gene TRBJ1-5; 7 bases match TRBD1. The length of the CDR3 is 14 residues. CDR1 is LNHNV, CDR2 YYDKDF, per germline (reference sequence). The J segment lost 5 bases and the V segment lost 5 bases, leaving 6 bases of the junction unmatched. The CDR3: CATSRDRVYQPQHF. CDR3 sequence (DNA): TGTGCCACCAGCCGGGACAGAGTTTATCAGCCCCAGCATTTT.

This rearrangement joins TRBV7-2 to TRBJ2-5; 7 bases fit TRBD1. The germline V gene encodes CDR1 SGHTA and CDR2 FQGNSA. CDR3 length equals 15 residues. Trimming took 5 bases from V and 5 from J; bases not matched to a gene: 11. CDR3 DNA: TGTGCCAGCAGCCCACAGACAGGGTATAGGGAGACCCAGTACTTC. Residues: CASSPQTGYRETQYF.

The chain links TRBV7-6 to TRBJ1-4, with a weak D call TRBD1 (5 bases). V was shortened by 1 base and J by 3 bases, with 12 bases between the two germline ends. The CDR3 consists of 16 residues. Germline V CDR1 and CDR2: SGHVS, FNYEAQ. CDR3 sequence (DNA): TGTGCCAGCAGCTTAGTCCTGGGGGAGGCTAATGAAAAACTGTTTTTT. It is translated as CASSLVLGEANEKLFF.

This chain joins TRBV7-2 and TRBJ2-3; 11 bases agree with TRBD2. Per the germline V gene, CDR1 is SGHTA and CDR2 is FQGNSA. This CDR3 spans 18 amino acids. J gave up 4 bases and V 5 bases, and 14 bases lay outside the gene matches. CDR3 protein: CASSPGLLAGGGADTQYF. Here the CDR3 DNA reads TGTGCCAGCAGCCCTGGTTTGCTAGCGGGGGGCGGAGCAGATACGCAGTATTTT.

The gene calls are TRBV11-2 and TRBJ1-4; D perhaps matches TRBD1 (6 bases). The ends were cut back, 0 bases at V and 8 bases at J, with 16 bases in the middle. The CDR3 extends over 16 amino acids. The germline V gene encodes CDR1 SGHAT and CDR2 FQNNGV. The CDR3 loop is CASSLERTVSREKLFF. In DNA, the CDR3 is TGTGCCAGCAGCTTAGAGCGGACAGTCTCCAGGGAAAAACTGTTTTTT.

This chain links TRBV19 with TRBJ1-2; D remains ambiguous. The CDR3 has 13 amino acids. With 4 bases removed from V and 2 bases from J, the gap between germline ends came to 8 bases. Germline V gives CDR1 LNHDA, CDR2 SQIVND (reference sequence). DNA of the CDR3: TGTGCCAGTAGTAGTTTCCAGAACTATGGCTACACCTTC. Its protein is CASSSFQNYGYTF.

This chain's CDR3 is CASSIARQGLGGELFF. In DNA form, the CDR3 reads TGTGCCAGTAGTATCGCCCGCCAAGGACTGGGAGGGGAGCTGTTTTTT. This sequence joins TRBV19 and TRBJ2-2, with a possible D match to TRBD2 (5 bases). The V end was cut by 3 bases, the J end by 8 bases, with 19 bases between. Germline V lookup: CDR1 LNHDA, CDR2 SQIVND (reference sequence). This CDR3 has 16 amino acids.